This TCR beta chain was captured in a study of CD8 T cells in Susac syndrome. About this clonotype: As yet, its antigen is unknown.

With 3 bases removed from V and 4 bases from J, the gap between germline ends came to 12 bases. This CDR3 comprises 13 residues. Germline V gene data show CDR1 as SQVTM and CDR2 as ANQGSEA. Study-wide results and caveats: It was acknowledged in the study that the number of individuals who were included in its TCR sequencing and HLA analysis was relatively small.

With random hexamers, about 0.45 to 1 ug RNA was reverse transcribed. Each CDR3 protein is one row after TCRdb ran MiXCR on the immunoSEQ multiplex PCR reads. The sample carries roughly 190,000 distinct CDR3 sequences, 95% recorded once. The J gene is TRBJ1-1, the V gene TRBV29-1, with D maybe TRBD1 (6 bases). The sequenced sample consisted of CD8+ T cells from PBMCs. The sequence came from a human donor with Susac syndrome. The CDR3 reads CSVDKGGSTEAFF. CDR3 nucleotides: TGCAGCGTTGATAAGGGGGGTTCCACTGAAGCTTTCTTT.